This T cell receptor beta chain was documented in a study of T cell repertoires in cytomegalovirus infection. In TCRdb, the reads were re-called with MiXCR into one record per CDR3 protein. The sample carries 95,000 to 120,000 distinct CDR3 sequences, 30% to 35% recorded once. The V gene lost 6 bases and the J gene lost 1 base, with 9 bases spanning the gap. The CDR3 consists of 14 residues. About this clonotype itself: Its antigen is unidentified.

This rearrangement joins TRBV12-3 or TRBV12-4 to TRBJ2-2; D unresolved. The sample in question was CD8+ T cells from cultured PBMCs, obtained from culture after CMV antigen stimulation. The clonotype originates from a human donor in good health (CMV status not recorded). Some clones in this sample may be carry-over from other donors' samples. The CDR3 bases are TGTGCCAGCAGATTCGACTGGAACACCGGGGAGCTGTTTTTT. The encoded protein is CASRFDWNTGELFF.